Listed below are T cell receptor beta chains from one sample, sequenced in a study of blood T cell repertoires in COVID-19. Libraries were prepared by immunoSEQ multiplex PCR; TCRdb keeps only in-frame clonotypes and omits some of them. This repertoire shows 200,000 to 300,000 clones, 70% to 90% found once; its top ten account for 0.9% to 1%. The sample was peripheral blood. The origin of the receptors is a middle-aged woman who had recovered from COVID-19. Each CDR3 is given with its conserved first and last residue. A D gene is named only where the DNA matches it firmly. Clone size is shown for a subset of rows, as once, few, many or a class of expanded clone.

j_call	clone_size	v_call	d_call	cdr3_aa	cdr3_nt
TRBJ2-2	-	TRBV15	-	CATSRDIANTGELFF	TGTGCCACCAGCAGAGATATAGCGAACACCGGGGAGCTGTTTTTT
TRBJ1-2	-	TRBV18	TRBD1	CASSPGTGVGYGYTF	TGTGCCAGCTCACCAGGGACAGGGGTTGGCTATGGCTACACCTTC
TRBJ1-2	many	TRBV24-1	TRBD1	CATSDKGQGALRGYTF	TGTGCCACCAGTGACAAGGGACAGGGGGCCCTTAGGGGCTACACCTTC
TRBJ2-3	-	TRBV6-2/TRBV6-3	TRBD2	CASSPPQREPDTQYF	TGTGCCAGCAGCCCCCCCCAGCGGGAGCCTGATACGCAGTATTTT
TRBJ1-4	-	TRBV30	TRBD1	CAWSGDRGPGKLFF	TGTGCCTGGAGTGGGGACAGGGGACCGGGGAAACTGTTTTTT
TRBJ1-1	once	TRBV29-1	-	CSVRGRVVYTEAFF	TGCAGCGTACGAGGCAGGGTTGTTTACACTGAAGCTTTCTTT
TRBJ1-2	-	TRBV19	-	CASSIGRGGGRNYGYTF	TGTGCCAGTAGTATAGGGCGGGGAGGGGGAAGGAACTATGGCTACACCTTC
TRBJ2-3	-	TRBV4-2	TRBD2	CASSHPGGNTDTQYF	TGTGCCAGCAGCCACCCGGGGGGGAACACAGATACGCAGTATTTT
TRBJ2-1	-	TRBV4-2	-	CASSPPGVGVANEQFF	TGTGCCAGCAGCCCCCCGGGAGTCGGGGTGGCGAATGAGCAGTTCTTC
TRBJ2-2	-	TRBV18	-	CASSPLSLVGATGELFF	TGTGCCAGCTCACCACTAAGTTTGGTAGGGGCCACCGGGGAGCTGTTTTTT
TRBJ2-3	-	TRBV4-3	-	CASSQDIRRDPRDTQYF	TGCGCCAGCAGCCAAGATATACGGCGGGACCCCCGGGATACGCAGTATTTT
TRBJ2-7	once	TRBV28	TRBD1	CASTAPGQGMYEQYF	TGTGCCAGCACCGCCCCGGGACAGGGGATGTACGAGCAGTACTTC
TRBJ2-2	-	TRBV5-1	-	CASSLGLPNTGELFF	TGCGCCAGCAGCTTGGGTCTACCCAACACCGGGGAGCTGTTTTTT
TRBJ1-3	-	TRBV30	-	CAWSGARGGVVGNTIYF	TGTGCCTGGAGTGGGGCAAGAGGGGGTGTGGTCGGAAACACCATATATTTT
TRBJ2-2	-	TRBV7-2	TRBD2	CASSSRGREVSGELFF	TGTGCCAGCAGCTCCCGAGGTCGGGAGGTGTCCGGGGAGCTGTTTTTT
TRBJ1-1	-	TRBV5-4	-	CASSPPGMNTEAFF	TGTGCCAGCAGCCCCCCCGGGATGAACACTGAAGCTTTCTTT
TRBJ1-2	-	TRBV4-1	-	CASSPDELTYGYTF	TGCGCCAGCAGCCCCGATGAGCTCACCTATGGCTACACCTTC
TRBJ2-3	-	TRBV18	-	CASSPTGVRTDTQYF	TGTGCCAGCTCACCAACGGGGGTGCGCACAGATACGCAGTATTTT
TRBJ2-3	-	TRBV10-2	TRBD2	CASSESRLAGRTDTQYF	TGCGCCAGCAGTGAGTCGAGGCTAGCGGGGCGCACAGATACGCAGTATTTT
TRBJ2-1	once	TRBV6-5	-	CASSHRDYNEQFF	TGTGCCAGCAGTCACAGGGACTACAATGAGCAGTTCTTC
TRBJ2-1	-	TRBV29-1	TRBD2	CSVRRWGTGGENEQFF	TGCAGCGTTCGTCGGTGGGGCACGGGAGGAGAAAATGAGCAGTTCTTC
TRBJ2-1	-	TRBV7-2	-	CASSQGLPGGNEQFF	TGTGCCAGCAGCCAGGGTCTCCCCGGGGGCAATGAGCAGTTCTTC
TRBJ2-3	once	TRBV28	TRBD2	CASSSLLAGGTDTQYF	TGTGCCAGCAGTTCACTCCTAGCGGGGGGCACAGATACGCAGTATTTT
TRBJ2-7	-	TRBV5-1	TRBD2	CASSPKPLAGGPYEQYF	TGCGCCAGCAGCCCCAAACCACTAGCGGGAGGGCCCTACGAGCAGTACTTC
TRBJ1-1	-	TRBV27	-	CASSPVLNTEAFF	TGTGCCAGCAGTCCAGTCTTGAACACTGAAGCTTTCTTT
TRBJ2-5	-	TRBV24-1	TRBD1	CATCGTAQETQYF	TGTGCCACCTGTGGGACAGCCCAAGAGACCCAGTACTTC
TRBJ2-1	-	TRBV29-1	-	CSVEGRNYNEQFF	TGCAGCGTTGAGGGGCGGAACTACAATGAGCAGTTCTTC